The 17 T cell receptor beta chains reported below all come from one sample, sequenced in a study of shared clonotypes between healthy human individuals. The protocol was immunoSEQ multiplex PCR, while the TCRdb copy is restricted to in-frame clones and leaves out a portion. Found here are about 600,000 clones, 98% of them singletons; the top ten hold 0.3%. CD8 cells regarded as naive lacked CD45RO, were positively chosen for CCR7, and omitted terminally differentiated effector memory CD45RA+ cells. Sequencing was performed on naive CD8+ T cells sorted from blood. The receptors were gathered from a man aged 25 to 40 in good health.

This rearrangement joins TRBV4-1 to TRBJ2-7; D is undetermined. CDR1 and CDR2 (germline): MGHRA, YSYEKL. The CDR3 extends over 13 amino acids. Trimming stripped 0 bases from V and 6 bases from J, with 9 bases between. The chain's CDR3 is CASSQDGGAEQYF. The CDR3 nucleotides read TGCGCCAGCAGCCAAGATGGCGGAGCCGAGCAGTACTTC.

The chain carries TRBV9 and TRBJ2-2; no firm D call. V gave up 3 bases and J gave up 6 bases, with 9 bases separating them. This CDR3 contains 13 residues. Germline V CDR1 and CDR2: SGDLS, YYNGEE. DNA of the CDR3: TGTGCCAGCAGCGCGAGCCCCGCCGGGGAGCTGTTTTTT. It translates to CASSASPAGELFF. Together with reference TRBV9 and TRBJ2-2, the CDR3 gives the full variable domain: DSGVTQTPKHLITATGQRVTLRCSPRSGDLSVYWYQQSLDQGLQFLIQYYNGEERAKGNILERFSAQQFPDLHSELNLSSLELGDSALYFCASSASPAGELFFGEGSRLTVL.

The chain has TRBV29-1 and TRBJ2-1, with 9 bases that match TRBD1. This CDR3 is 14 amino acids long. V gave up 1 base and J gave up 8 bases; unmatched junction bases: 6. From germline, CDR1 is SQVTM and CDR2 ANQGSEA. CDR3 DNA: TGCAGCGTTGAAGGGACAGGGGTAGTCCATGAGCAGTTCTTC. It translates to CSVEGTGVVHEQFF.

The gene calls are TRBV2 and TRBJ2-1, with TRBD2 matching over 9 bases. Looked up from germline, CDR1 is SNHLY and CDR2 is FYNNEI. The CDR3 is made up of 18 amino acids. V shed 0 bases and J 10 bases; nucleotides not matched to a gene: 16. Here the CDR3 DNA reads TGTGCCAGCAGTGAAGCGCTTGGTAGCGGGAGCCCCGAGTGGGAGCAGTTCTTC. It yields the protein CASSEALGSGSPEWEQFF.

The chain links TRBV7-6 to TRBJ2-7, with 10 bases aligning to TRBD1. The V and J ends lost 2 bases and 4 bases, in that order; junction bases with no gene match: 8. The CDR3 runs 16 residues. Germline CDR1 is SGHVS and CDR2 is FNYEAQ. In DNA form, the CDR3 reads TGTGCCAGCAGCTTAAGTAGGACAGGGGGTTCGTACGAGCAGTACTTC. Translating gives CASSLSRTGGSYEQYF.

V is TRBV11-2 and J is TRBJ2-3; no reliable D call. Germline CDR1 and CDR2: SGHAT and FQNNGV. The CDR3 covers 11 residues. V dropped 5 bases and J dropped 9 bases, with 9 bases sitting between them. Written as DNA, the CDR3 is TGTGCCAGCAGCAACCTTGGGACGCAGTATTTT. Translation gives CASSNLGTQYF.

CDR3 residues: CATTGDWLNEQFF. DNA for the CDR3: TGTGCCACCACAGGGGACTGGCTTAATGAGCAGTTCTTC. The J gene is TRBJ2-1, the V gene TRBV2; tentative D call: TRBD1 (7 bases). The V end lost 10 bases, the J end lost 7 bases, and 17 bases lay between the germline ends. Germline V gene lookup returns CDR1 SNHLY and CDR2 FYNNEI. The length of the CDR3 is 13 residues. Full variable domain (missing parts from reference TRBV2 and TRBJ2-1): EPEVTQTPSHQVTQMGQEVILRCVPISNHLYFYWYRQILGQKVEFLVSFYNNEISEKSEIFDDQFSVERPDGSNFTLKIRSTKLEDSAMYFCATTGDWLNEQFFGPGTRLTVL.

Only one count was recorded for this clone. This sequence joins TRBV7-9 and TRBJ2-7; TRBD1 matches at 10 bases. V dropped 5 bases and J dropped 2; count of bases not matched to a gene: 3. Germline lookup yields CDR1 SEHNR and CDR2 FQNEAQ (reference sequence). The CDR3 loop spans 14 amino acids. The CDR3 DNA is TGTGCCAGCAGCCGACAGGGGGCTCCCTACGAGCAGTACTTC. Protein: CASSRQGAPYEQYF. Full variable domain (outside the CDR3, taken from reference TRBV7-9 and TRBJ2-7): DTGVSQNPRHKITKRGQNVTFRCDPISEHNRLYWYRQTLGQGPEFLTYFQNEAQLEKSRLLSDRFSAERPKGSFSTLEIQRTEQGDSAMYLCASSRQGAPYEQYFGPGTRLTVT.

This clone showed up just once. The V call is TRBV14, the J call TRBJ1-4; D is perhaps TRBD1 (5 bases). The ends were cut back, 3 bases at V and 3 bases at J, with 11 bases in the middle. The CDR3 has 15 amino acids. Germline assignment: CDR1 SGHDN and CDR2 FVKESK. The CDR3 DNA is TGTGCCAGCAGCCACTTCGGGACGGCTAATGAAAAACTGTTTTTT. This translates into CASSHFGTANEKLFF.

The chain joins TRBV7-6 to TRBJ1-1; D is perhaps TRBD1 (6 bases). The CDR3 is 15 residues long. CDR1 and CDR2 (germline): SGHVS, FNYEAQ. V gave up 5 bases and J gave up 0 bases, with 13 bases separating them. The CDR3 sequence: CASSHRQVMNTEAFF. Here the CDR3 DNA reads TGTGCCAGCAGCCACCGACAGGTCATGAACACTGAAGCTTTCTTT.

The sample holds one count of this clone. The CDR3 loop is CATERDTEAFF. CDR3 nucleotides: TGTGCCACGGAAAGGGACACTGAAGCTTTCTTT. The chain joins TRBV7-9 to TRBJ1-1; D gene unclear. Germline V gene lookup returns CDR1 SEHNR and CDR2 FQNEAQ (reference sequence). The CDR3 sequence is 11 residues long. The V end was cut by 10 bases, the J end by 3 bases, with 9 bases between.

The CDR3 protein is CASSEGQQQQYF. The DNA of the CDR3 is TGTGCCAGCAGTGAAGGACAGCAACAGCAGTACTTC. The chain couples TRBV25-1 to TRBJ2-7; possibly TRBD1 for D (6 bases). Trimming took 2 bases from V and 8 from J, leaving 10 bases between them. The CDR3 is 12 amino acids. Germline V gene sequence: CDR1 MGHDK, CDR2 SYGVNS.

With regard to this clone: At the DNA level, this CDR3 is encoded by other sequences in the same sample as well. The chain is built from TRBV7-2 and TRBJ2-7, with D perhaps matching TRBD2 (6 bases). Trimming took off 2 bases at V and 4 bases at J, with 9 bases between the two ends. This CDR3 has 13 amino acids. CDR1 is SGHTA and CDR2 is FQGNSA in the germline V gene. For the CDR3, the DNA is TGTGCCAGCAGCTTATCGGGAGCATACGAGCAGTACTTC. It translates to CASSLSGAYEQYF. Full variable domain (outside the CDR3, taken from reference TRBV7-2 and TRBJ2-7): GAGVSQSPSNKVTEKGKDVELRCDPISGHTALYWYRQSLGQGLEFLIYFQGNSAPDKSGLPSDRFSAERTGGSVSTLTIQRTQQEDSAVYLCASSLSGAYEQYFGPGTRLTVT.

The chain links TRBV28 to TRBJ2-1; D unresolved. V lost 6 bases and J lost 7, with 4 bases in between. There are 10 residues in the CDR3. Germline loops: CDR1 MDHEN, CDR2 SYDVKM. DNA for the CDR3: TGTGCCAGCAGACGGAATGAGCAGTTCTTC. Amino acid sequence: CASRRNEQFF.

The J gene is TRBJ2-7, the V gene TRBV7-9, with 9 bases fitting TRBD1. This CDR3 has 17 amino acids. Germline V gene data show CDR1 as SEHNR and CDR2 as FQNEAQ (reference sequence). V shed 4 bases, J shed 4 bases, and the junction held 14 bases outside the gene matches. CDR3 amino acids: CASSSTFKQGAVYEQYF. The CDR3 DNA reads as TGTGCCAGCAGCTCAACTTTTAAACAGGGGGCGGTTTACGAGCAGTACTTC.

The rearrangement uses TRBV27 and TRBJ2-7, with TRBD1 matching over 9 bases. This CDR3 has 14 residues. V shed 5 bases and J 4 bases; nucleotides not matched to a gene: 6. The germline CDR1 and CDR2 sequences are MNHEY and SMNVEV (reference sequence). The CDR3 reads CASSARDRVYEQYF. CDR3 bases: TGTGCCAGCAGTGCCCGGGACAGGGTTTACGAGCAGTACTTC.

This chain connects TRBV7-9 to TRBJ2-1; possible D gene TRBD2, 6 bases. V dropped 1 base and J dropped 7 bases, with 17 bases sitting between them. The CDR3 contains 16 residues. Per germline, CDR1 SEHNR and CDR2 FQNEAQ (reference sequence). The CDR3 DNA reads TGTGCCAGCAGCTTAGTAGTGGGGGGTAGCGTTAATGAGCAGTTCTTC. Translating gives CASSLVVGGSVNEQFF.